These T cell receptor beta chains were read from a single sample in a study of a mutant IDH1 vaccine in newly diagnosed glioma. Their cognate antigens are unknown. Libraries were prepared by immunoSEQ multiplex PCR; TCRdb keeps only in-frame clonotypes and omits some of them. The sample lists under 95,000 clones, about 91% occurring once. The starting material was PBMCs, obtained from a glioma patient whose treatment included an IDH1 peptide vaccine. These receptor sequences come from a woman aged 45-65 years with glioma. Both conserved end residues are part of each CDR3. Fields, in order: J gene, V gene, CDR3 protein.

j_gene: TRBJ2-2; v_gene: TRBV15; CDR3aa: CATQGQTTGELFF
j_gene: TRBJ1-1; v_gene: TRBV5-1; CDR3aa: CASSYGQGWINTEAFF
j_gene: TRBJ1-2; v_gene: TRBV28; CDR3aa: CASTPGLLSGHGYTF
j_gene: TRBJ2-7; v_gene: TRBV30; CDR3aa: CAWSHLYRGKGTYEQYF
j_gene: TRBJ2-7; v_gene: TRBV19; CDR3aa: CASSIQVPYEQYF
j_gene: TRBJ2-5; v_gene: TRBV14; CDR3aa: CASSRGNQETQYF
j_gene: TRBJ2-1; v_gene: TRBV6-5; CDR3aa: CASSYQAGLSYNEQFF
j_gene: TRBJ2-2; v_gene: TRBV4-1; CDR3aa: CASSPQFRGELFF
j_gene: TRBJ2-4; v_gene: TRBV19; CDR3aa: CASAGQGDVKNIQYF
j_gene: TRBJ2-6; v_gene: TRBV7-9; CDR3aa: CASSLRGRLSGANVLTF
j_gene: TRBJ2-3; v_gene: TRBV28; CDR3aa: CASSPLNPAGLTDTQYF
j_gene: TRBJ1-5; v_gene: TRBV28; CDR3aa: CASSLDSGSWQPQHF
j_gene: TRBJ1-1; v_gene: TRBV6-6; CDR3aa: CASSYSYSNTEAFF
j_gene: TRBJ2-7; v_gene: TRBV12-5; CDR3aa: CASGFRPWTAVSYEQYF
j_gene: TRBJ1-1; v_gene: TRBV7-3; CDR3aa: CASSLVEAPDTEAFF
j_gene: TRBJ1-1; v_gene: TRBV12-5; CDR3aa: CASEGLGGTEAFF
j_gene: TRBJ2-7; v_gene: TRBV18; CDR3aa: CASSPTAGDAEQYF
j_gene: TRBJ1-1; v_gene: TRBV16; CDR3aa: CASSQLMSPGPFF
j_gene: TRBJ2-1; v_gene: TRBV6-5; CDR3aa: CASSGDYNEQFF
j_gene: TRBJ2-7; v_gene: TRBV13; CDR3aa: CASSLPTSGGGWQGQYF
j_gene: TRBJ2-7; v_gene: TRBV28; CDR3aa: CASSPTSYEQYF
j_gene: TRBJ2-3; v_gene: TRBV30; CDR3aa: CAWSQTLKGDTQYF
j_gene: TRBJ1-5; v_gene: TRBV28; CDR3aa: CASSLTGDNQPQHF
j_gene: TRBJ2-7; v_gene: TRBV5-8; CDR3aa: CASSLQGAREQYF
j_gene: TRBJ1-1; v_gene: TRBV2; CDR3aa: CASNPDRTVEAFF
j_gene: TRBJ1-3; v_gene: TRBV9; CDR3aa: CASSPQAAGGNTIYF
j_gene: TRBJ2-7; v_gene: TRBV12-2; CDR3aa: CASRSGNRGRPYEQYF
j_gene: TRBJ2-3; v_gene: TRBV28; CDR3aa: CASSSLAGGDTQYF
j_gene: TRBJ1-6; v_gene: TRBV19; CDR3aa: CASRQGNSPLHF